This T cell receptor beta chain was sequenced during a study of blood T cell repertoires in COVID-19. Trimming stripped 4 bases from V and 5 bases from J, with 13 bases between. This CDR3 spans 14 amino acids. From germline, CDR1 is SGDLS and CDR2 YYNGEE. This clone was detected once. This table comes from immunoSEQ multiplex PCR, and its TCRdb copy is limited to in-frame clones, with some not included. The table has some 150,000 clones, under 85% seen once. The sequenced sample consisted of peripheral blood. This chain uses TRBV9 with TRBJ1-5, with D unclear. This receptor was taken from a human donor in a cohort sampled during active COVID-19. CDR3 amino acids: CASSPRGWDQPQHF. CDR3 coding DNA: TGTGCCAGCAGCCCCCGCGGTTGGGATCAGCCCCAGCATTTT.